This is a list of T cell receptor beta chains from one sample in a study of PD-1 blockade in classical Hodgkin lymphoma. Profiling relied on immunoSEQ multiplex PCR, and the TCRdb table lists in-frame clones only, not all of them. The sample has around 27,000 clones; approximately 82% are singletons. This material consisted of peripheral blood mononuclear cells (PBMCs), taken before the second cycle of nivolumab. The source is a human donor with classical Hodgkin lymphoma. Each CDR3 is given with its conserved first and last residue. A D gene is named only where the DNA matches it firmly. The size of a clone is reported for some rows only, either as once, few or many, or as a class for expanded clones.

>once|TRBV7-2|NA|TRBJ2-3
TGTGCCAGCAGCTTCGCTGCGCCCCCAAGCACAGATACGCAGTATTTT
CASSFAAPPSTDTQYF
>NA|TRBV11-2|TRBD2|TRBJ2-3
TGTGCCAGCAGCTTAGAGCGGGGGGCCAGCGCAGATACGCAGTATTTT
CASSLERGASADTQYF
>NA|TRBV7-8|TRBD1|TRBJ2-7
TGTGCCAGCAGCCCTACAGGGGGCCGAAGCTCCTACGAGCAGTACTTC
CASSPTGGRSSYEQYF
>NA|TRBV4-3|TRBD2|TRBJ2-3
TGCGCCAGCAGCCAAGATTTACTAGCGTGGGATACGCAGTATTTT
CASSQDLLAWDTQYF
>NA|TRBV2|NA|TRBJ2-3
TGTGCCAGCAGAACCCAGGGGAGAGCGGATACGCAGTATTTT
CASRTQGRADTQYF
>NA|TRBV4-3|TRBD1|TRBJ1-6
TGCGCCAGCAGCCAAGCCCGACAGGGAGTAGCATCCTATAATTCACCCCTCCACTTT
CASSQARQGVASYNSPLHF
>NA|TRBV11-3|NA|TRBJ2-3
TGTGCCAGCAGCAGATGGGACCGACATACTAGCACAGATACGCAGTATTTT
CASSRWDRHTSTDTQYF
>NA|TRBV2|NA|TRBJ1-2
TGTGCCAGCAGTGACAGCTATGGCTACACCTTC
CASSDSYGYTF
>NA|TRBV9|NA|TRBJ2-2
TGTGCCAGCAGCGAGGGTCGAAGGGGCGCGAACACCGGGGAGCTGTTTTTT
CASSEGRRGANTGELFF
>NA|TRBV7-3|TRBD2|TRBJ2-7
TGTGCCAGCAGCTTAGGGGCAGCGGGGGAGCAGTACTTC
CASSLGAAGEQYF
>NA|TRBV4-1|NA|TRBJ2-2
TGCGCCAGCAGCCAAGAGGGAGATTCCGGGAATCAGTACACCGGGGAGCTGTTTTTT
CASSQEGDSGNQYTGELFF
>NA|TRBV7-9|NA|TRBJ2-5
TGTGCCAGCAGTCGACATGAAGAGACCCAGTACTTC
CASSRHEETQYF
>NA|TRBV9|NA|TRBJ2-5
TGTGCCAGCAGCGCTTGGGGGCGGGAGACCCAGTACTTC
CASSAWGRETQYF
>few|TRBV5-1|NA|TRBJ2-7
TGCGCCAGCAGCCGGTGGGGGTACGAGCAGTACTTC
CASSRWGYEQYF
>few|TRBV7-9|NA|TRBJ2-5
TGTGCCAGCAGCCCCCTTCGGGAAGAGACCCAGTACTTC
CASSPLREETQYF
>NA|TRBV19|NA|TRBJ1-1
TGTGCCAGTAGTCTGGGGAACACTGAAGCTTTCTTT
CASSLGNTEAFF
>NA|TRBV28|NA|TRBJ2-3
TGTGCCAGCAGTTTATATAGGTGGGGAGATACGCAGTATTTT
CASSLYRWGDTQYF
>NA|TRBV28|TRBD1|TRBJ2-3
TGTGCCGGCCGAGACAGGGGTGCCGCAGATACGCAGTATTTT
CAGRDRGAADTQYF
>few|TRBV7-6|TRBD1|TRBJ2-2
TGTGCCAGCAGCCAGGGACAGGGTGGCACCGGGGAGCTGTTTTTT
CASSQGQGGTGELFF
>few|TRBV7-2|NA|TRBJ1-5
TGTGCCAGCAGCGAACCGGGTCAGGCCCAGCATTTT
CASSEPGQAQHF
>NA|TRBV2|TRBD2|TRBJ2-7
TGTGCCAGCAGCGGGACTAGCGGGGGGGCCTATGACGAGCAGTACTTC
CASSGTSGGAYDEQYF
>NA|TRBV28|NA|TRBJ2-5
TGTGCCAGCAGTTTAGAGTGGGGACAAGAGACCCAGTACTTC
CASSLEWGQETQYF
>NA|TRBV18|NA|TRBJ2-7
TGTGCCAGCTCACCGGATTTCTACGAGCAGTACTTC
CASSPDFYEQYF
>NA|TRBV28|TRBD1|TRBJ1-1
TGTGCCAGCAGTCCTGCGGGACAGACGAACACTGAAGCTTTCTTT
CASSPAGQTNTEAFF
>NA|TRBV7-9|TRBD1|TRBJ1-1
TGTGCCAGCTCTCCAGGGGGCGAAGTCACTGAAGCTTTCTTT
CASSPGGEVTEAFF
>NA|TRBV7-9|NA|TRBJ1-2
TGTGCCAGCAGCGCGAGGTATGGCTACACCTTC
CASSARYGYTF
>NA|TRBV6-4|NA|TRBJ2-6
TGTGCCAGCAGTGACTCAGGGAGTTCTGGGGCCAACGTCCTGACTTTC
CASSDSGSSGANVLTF
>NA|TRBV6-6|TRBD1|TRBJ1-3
TGTGCCAGCAGGGGGACAGGCCGCTCTGGAAACACCATATATTTT
CASRGTGRSGNTIYF
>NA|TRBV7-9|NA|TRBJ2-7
TGTGCCAGCAGCTCAACAGGGTCGTCCGACTACGAGCAGTACTTC
CASSSTGSSDYEQYF